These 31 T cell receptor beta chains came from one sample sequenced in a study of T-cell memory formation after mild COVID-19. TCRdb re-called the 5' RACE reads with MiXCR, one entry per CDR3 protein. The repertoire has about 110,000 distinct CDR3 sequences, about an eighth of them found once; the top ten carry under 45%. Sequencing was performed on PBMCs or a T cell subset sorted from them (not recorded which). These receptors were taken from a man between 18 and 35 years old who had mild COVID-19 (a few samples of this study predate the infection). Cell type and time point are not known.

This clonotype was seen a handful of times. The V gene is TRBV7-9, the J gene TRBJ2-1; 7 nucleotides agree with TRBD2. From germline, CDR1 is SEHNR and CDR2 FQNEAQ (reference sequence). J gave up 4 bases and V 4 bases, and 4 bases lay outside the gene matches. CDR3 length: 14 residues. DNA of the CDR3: TGTGCCAGCAGCTCTAGCGGTCGGTACAATGAGCAGTTCTTC. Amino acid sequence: CASSSSGRYNEQFF.

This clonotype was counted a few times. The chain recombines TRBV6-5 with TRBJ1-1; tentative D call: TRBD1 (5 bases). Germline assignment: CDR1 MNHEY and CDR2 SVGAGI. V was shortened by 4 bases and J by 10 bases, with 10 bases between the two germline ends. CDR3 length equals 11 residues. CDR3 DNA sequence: TGTGCCAGCAGTTCAGGGTTATCAGCTTTCTTT. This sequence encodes CASSSGLSAFF.

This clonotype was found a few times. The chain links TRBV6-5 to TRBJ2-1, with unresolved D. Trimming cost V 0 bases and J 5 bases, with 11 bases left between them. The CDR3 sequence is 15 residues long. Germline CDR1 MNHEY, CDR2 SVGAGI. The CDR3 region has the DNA TGTGCCAGCAGTTACTCGTCTGCGGTGCACAATGAGCAGTTCTTC. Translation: CASSYSSAVHNEQFF.

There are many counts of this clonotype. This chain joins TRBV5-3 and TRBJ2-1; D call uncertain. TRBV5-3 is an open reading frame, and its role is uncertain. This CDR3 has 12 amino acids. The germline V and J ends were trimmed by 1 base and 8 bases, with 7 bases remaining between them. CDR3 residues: CARSLWYDEQFF. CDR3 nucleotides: TGTGCCAGAAGCTTGTGGTACGATGAGCAGTTCTTC.

CDR3 nucleotides: TGTGCCAGCAGTTTCCAGGGGGCCCATGAGCAGTTCTTC. Translating gives CASSFQGAHEQFF. This rearrangement joins TRBV6-5 to TRBJ2-1, with TRBD1 matching 8 bases. The CDR3 is 13 amino acids. Germline V gives CDR1 MNHEY, CDR2 SVGAGI. J lost 8 bases, V lost 4 bases, and 4 bases had no gene match.

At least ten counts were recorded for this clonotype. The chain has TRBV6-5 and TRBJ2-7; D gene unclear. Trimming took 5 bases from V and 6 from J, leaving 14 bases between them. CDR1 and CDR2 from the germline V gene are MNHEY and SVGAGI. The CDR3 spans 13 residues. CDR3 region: CASSPRIEAEQYV. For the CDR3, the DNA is TGTGCCAGCAGTCCGCGGATTGAAGCCGAGCAGTACGTC.

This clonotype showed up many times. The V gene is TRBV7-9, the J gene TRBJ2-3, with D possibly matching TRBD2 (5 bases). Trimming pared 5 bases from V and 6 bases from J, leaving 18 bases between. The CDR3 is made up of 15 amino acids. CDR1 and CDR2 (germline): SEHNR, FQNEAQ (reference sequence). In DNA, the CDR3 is TGTGCCAGCAGCCCTCGGCTCCCCGGGGAGGATACGCAGTATTTT. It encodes CASSPRLPGEDTQYF.

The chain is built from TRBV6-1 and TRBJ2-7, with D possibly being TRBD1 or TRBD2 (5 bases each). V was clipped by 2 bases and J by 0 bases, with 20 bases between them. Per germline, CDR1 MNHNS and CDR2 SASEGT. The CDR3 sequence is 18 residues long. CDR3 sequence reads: CASSELWRAPRGSYEQYF. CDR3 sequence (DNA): TGTGCCAGCAGTGAACTGTGGCGGGCACCTAGGGGCTCCTACGAGCAGTACTTC.

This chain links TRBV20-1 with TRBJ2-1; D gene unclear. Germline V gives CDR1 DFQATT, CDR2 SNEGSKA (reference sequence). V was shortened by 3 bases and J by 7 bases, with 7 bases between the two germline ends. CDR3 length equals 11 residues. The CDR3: CSASRPNEQFF. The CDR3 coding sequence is TGCAGTGCTAGCCGGCCAAATGAGCAGTTCTTC.

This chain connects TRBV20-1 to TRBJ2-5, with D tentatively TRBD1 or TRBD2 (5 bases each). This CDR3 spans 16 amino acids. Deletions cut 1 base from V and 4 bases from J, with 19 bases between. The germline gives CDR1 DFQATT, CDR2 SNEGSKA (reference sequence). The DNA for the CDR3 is TGCAGTGCTAGAGTCCGGGACCACCCCTCCCCAGAGACCCAGTACTTC. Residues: CSARVRDHPSPETQYF.

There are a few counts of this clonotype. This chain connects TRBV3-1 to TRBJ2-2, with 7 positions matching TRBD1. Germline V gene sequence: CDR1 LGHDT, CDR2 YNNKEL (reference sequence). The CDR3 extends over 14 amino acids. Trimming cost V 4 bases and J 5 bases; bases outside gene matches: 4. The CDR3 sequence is CASSPSTGTGELFF. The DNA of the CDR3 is TGTGCCAGCAGCCCCTCGACAGGGACCGGGGAGCTGTTTTTT.

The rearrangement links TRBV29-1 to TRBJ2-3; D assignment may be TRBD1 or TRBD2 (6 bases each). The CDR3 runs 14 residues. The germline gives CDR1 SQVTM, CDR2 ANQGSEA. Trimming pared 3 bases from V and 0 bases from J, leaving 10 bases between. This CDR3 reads CSVDGGPSTDTQYF. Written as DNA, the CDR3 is TGCAGCGTTGATGGGGGGCCGAGCACAGATACGCAGTATTTT.

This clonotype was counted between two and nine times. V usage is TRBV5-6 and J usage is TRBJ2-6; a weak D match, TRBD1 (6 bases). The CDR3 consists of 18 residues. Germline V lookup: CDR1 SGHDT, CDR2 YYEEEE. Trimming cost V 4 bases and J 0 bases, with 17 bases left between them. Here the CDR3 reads CASSAGTWGSSGANVLTF. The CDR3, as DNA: TGTGCCAGCAGCGCTGGGACATGGGGAAGCTCTGGGGCCAACGTCCTGACTTTC.

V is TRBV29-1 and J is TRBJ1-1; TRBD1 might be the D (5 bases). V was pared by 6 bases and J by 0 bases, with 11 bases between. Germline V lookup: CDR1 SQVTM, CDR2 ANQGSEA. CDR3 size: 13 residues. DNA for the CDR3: TGCAGCGTCCTGACAGCCTTGAACACTGAAGCTTTCTTT. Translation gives CSVLTALNTEAFF.

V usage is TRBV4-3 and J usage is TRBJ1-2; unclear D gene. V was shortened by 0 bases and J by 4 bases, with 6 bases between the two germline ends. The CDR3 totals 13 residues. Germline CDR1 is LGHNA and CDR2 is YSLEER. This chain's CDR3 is CASSQDPFYGYTF. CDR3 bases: TGCGCCAGCAGCCAAGACCCCTTCTATGGCTACACCTTC.

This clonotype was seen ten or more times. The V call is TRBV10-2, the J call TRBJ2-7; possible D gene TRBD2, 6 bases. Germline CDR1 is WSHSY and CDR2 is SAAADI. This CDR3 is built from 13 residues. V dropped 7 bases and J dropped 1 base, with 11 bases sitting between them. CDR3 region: CASKRDLSYEQYF. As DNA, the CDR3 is TGCGCCAGCAAACGGGACTTATCCTACGAGCAGTACTTC.

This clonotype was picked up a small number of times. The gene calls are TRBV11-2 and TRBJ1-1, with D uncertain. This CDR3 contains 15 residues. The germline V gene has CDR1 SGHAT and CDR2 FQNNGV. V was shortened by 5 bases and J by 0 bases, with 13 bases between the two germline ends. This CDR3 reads CASSHGGRVNTEAFF. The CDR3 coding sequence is TGTGCCAGCAGCCACGGTGGGCGAGTGAACACTGAAGCTTTCTTT.

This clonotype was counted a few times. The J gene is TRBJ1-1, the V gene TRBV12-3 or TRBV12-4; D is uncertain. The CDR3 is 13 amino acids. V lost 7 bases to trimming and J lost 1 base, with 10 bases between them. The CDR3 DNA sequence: TGTGCCAGCACCCCGGGGAGGAACACTGAAGCTTTCTTT. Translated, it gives CASTPGRNTEAFF.

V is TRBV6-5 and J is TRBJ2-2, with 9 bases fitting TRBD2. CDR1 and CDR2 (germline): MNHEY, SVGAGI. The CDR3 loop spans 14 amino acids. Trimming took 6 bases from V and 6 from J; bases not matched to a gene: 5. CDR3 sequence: CASRAGGGAGELFF. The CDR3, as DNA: TGTGCCAGCAGAGCGGGGGGCGGGGCCGGGGAGCTGTTTTTT.

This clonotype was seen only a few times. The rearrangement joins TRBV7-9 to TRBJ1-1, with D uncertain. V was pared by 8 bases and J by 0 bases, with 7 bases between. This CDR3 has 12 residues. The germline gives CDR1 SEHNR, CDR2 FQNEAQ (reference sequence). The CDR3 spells CASGEVNTEAFF. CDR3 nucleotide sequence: TGTGCCAGCGGGGAGGTGAACACTGAAGCTTTCTTT.

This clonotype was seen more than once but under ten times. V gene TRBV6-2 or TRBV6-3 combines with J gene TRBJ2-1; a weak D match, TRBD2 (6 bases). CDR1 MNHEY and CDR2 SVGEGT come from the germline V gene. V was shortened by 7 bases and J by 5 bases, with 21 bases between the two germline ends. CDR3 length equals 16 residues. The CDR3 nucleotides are TGTGCCAGCAAAGTAAGCGGCACTAGCCTCCACAATGAGCAGTTCTTC. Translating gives CASKVSGTSLHNEQFF.

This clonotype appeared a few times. This CDR3 is CASSYPQVTSRGGYTF. In nucleotides, the CDR3 is TGTGCCAGCAGCTACCCGCAAGTCACCTCCAGAGGCGGCTACACCTTC. V and J are TRBV7-9 and TRBJ1-2; D is ambiguous. Germline CDR1 reads SEHNR; CDR2 reads FQNEAQ (reference sequence). There are 16 residues in the CDR3. Trimming took off 4 bases at V and 8 bases at J, with 23 bases between the two ends. The full variable domain, in which reference TRBV7-9 and TRBJ1-2 provide the parts outside the CDR3, is DTGVSQNPRHKITKRGQNVTFRCDPISEHNRLYWYRQTLGQGPEFLTYFQNEAQLEKSRLLSDRFSAERPKGSFSTLEIQRTEQGDSAMYLCASSYPQVTSRGGYTFGSGTRLTVV.

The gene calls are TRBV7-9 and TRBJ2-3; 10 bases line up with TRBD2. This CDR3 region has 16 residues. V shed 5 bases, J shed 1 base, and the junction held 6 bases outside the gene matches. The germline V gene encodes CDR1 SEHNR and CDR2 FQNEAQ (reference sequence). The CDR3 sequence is CASSPTSGLRTDTQYF. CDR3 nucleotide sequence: TGTGCCAGCAGCCCGACTAGCGGGCTTCGCACAGATACGCAGTATTTT. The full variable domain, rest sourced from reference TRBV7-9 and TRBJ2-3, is DTGVSQNPRHKITKRGQNVTFRCDPISEHNRLYWYRQTLGQGPEFLTYFQNEAQLEKSRLLSDRFSAERPKGSFSTLEIQRTEQGDSAMYLCASSPTSGLRTDTQYFGPGTRLTVL.

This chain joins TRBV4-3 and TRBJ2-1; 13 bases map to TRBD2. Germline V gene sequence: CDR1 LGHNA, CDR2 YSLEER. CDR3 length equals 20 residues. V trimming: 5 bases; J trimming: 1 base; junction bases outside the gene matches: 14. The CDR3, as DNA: TGCGCCAGCAGCTACCGGACTAGCGGGGGCCCCGAGCAGTCCTACAATGAGCAGTTCTTC. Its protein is CASSYRTSGGPEQSYNEQFF.

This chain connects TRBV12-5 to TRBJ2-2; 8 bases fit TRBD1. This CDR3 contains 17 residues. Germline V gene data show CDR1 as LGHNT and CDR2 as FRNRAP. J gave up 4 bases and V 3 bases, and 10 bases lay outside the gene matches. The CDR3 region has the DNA TGTGCTAGTGGTTTTATTTTAGGACAGGGAGGCACCGGGGAGCTGTTTTTT. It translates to CASGFILGQGGTGELFF.

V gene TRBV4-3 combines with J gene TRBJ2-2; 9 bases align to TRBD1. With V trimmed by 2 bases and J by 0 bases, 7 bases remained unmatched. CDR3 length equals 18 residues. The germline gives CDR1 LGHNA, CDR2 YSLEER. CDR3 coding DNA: TGCGCCAGCAGCCAAAGTAACCGGGACAGGGCGAACACCGGGGAGCTGTTTTTT. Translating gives CASSQSNRDRANTGELFF.

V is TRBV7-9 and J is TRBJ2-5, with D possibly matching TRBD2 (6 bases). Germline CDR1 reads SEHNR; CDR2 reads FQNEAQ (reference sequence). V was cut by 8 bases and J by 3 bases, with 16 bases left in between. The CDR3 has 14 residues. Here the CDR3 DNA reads TGTGCCAGCTGCCCCTTCCCGGGGGAAGAGACCCAGTACTTC. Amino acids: CASCPFPGEETQYF.

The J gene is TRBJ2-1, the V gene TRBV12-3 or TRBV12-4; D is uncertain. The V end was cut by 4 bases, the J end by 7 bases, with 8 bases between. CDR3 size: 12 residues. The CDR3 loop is CASSSSLNEQFF. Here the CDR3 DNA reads TGTGCCAGCAGTTCTTCCCTGAATGAGCAGTTCTTC.

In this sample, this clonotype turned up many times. CDR3 sequence: CSAIARVGETDGNTIYF. CDR3 sequence (DNA): TGCAGTGCCATCGCGAGGGTTGGGGAGACGGATGGAAACACCATATATTTT. This chain uses TRBV20-1 with TRBJ1-3; no reliable D call. Germline V gene sequence: CDR1 DFQATT, CDR2 SNEGSKA (reference sequence). The CDR3 totals 17 residues. V lost 6 bases, J lost 3 bases, and 24 bases lay in between.

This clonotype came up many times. The CDR3 loop is CASSSLGTVGNTIYF. The CDR3 nucleotides are TGCGCCAGCAGCTCCCTCGGGACAGTTGGAAACACCATATATTTT. This chain uses TRBV5-1 with TRBJ1-3; the match to TRBD1 covers 7 bases. With V trimmed by 3 bases and J by 3 bases, 6 bases remained unmatched. CDR3 size: 15 residues. Looked up from germline, CDR1 is SGHRS and CDR2 is YFSETQ.

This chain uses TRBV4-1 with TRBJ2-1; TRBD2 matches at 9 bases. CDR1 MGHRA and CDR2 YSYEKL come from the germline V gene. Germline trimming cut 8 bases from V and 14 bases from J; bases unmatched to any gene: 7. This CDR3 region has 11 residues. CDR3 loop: CASGGGAGKFF. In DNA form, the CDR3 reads TGCGCCAGCGGCGGGGGGGCGGGGAAGTTCTTC.